Listed below are T cell receptor beta chains from one sample, sequenced in a study of CD8 T cells in Susac syndrome. In TCRdb, the immunoSEQ multiplex PCR reads were re-called with MiXCR into one record per CDR3 protein. The table has fewer than 150,000 distinct CDR3 sequences, approximately 90% seen once. Sequenced material: CD8+ T cells from PBMCs. Source of these receptors: a human donor with multiple sclerosis. The CDR3 runs from the conserved cysteine through the conserved F or W. A D gene is named only where the DNA matches it firmly. Size is omitted from some rows. Given values are once, few, many or a class for expanded clones.

abundance: NA
len: 14
v_gene: TRBV5-1
j_gene: TRBJ1-1
d_gene: NA
CDR3nt: TGCGCCAGCAGTTCGTTTTTGGGGAACACTGAAGCTTTCTTT
CDR3aa: CASSSFLGNTEAFF

abundance: NA
len: 12
v_gene: TRBV5-4
j_gene: TRBJ1-2
d_gene: NA
CDR3nt: TGTGCCAGCAGCTTGGGGGACGCTGGCTACACCTTC
CDR3aa: CASSLGDAGYTF

abundance: NA
len: 15
v_gene: TRBV29-1
j_gene: TRBJ1-1
d_gene: NA
CDR3nt: TGCAGCGTTGAAGATCTGGCAGGGGTGAACACTGAAGCTTTCTTT
CDR3aa: CSVEDLAGVNTEAFF

abundance: NA
len: 13
v_gene: TRBV28
j_gene: TRBJ1-2
d_gene: TRBD1
CDR3nt: TGTGCCAGCAGCTACGGGACAGTCTATGGCTACACCTTC
CDR3aa: CASSYGTVYGYTF

abundance: NA
len: 16
v_gene: TRBV20-1
j_gene: TRBJ2-2
d_gene: TRBD2
CDR3nt: TGCAGTGCTAGTGGACTAGCGGGAGAGGTTGCCGGGGAGCTGTTTTTT
CDR3aa: CSASGLAGEVAGELFF

abundance: NA
len: 15
v_gene: TRBV6-5
j_gene: TRBJ2-1
d_gene: TRBD2
CDR3nt: TGTGCCAGCAGTTACGATTCTAGCGGGAACAATGAGCAGTTCTTC
CDR3aa: CASSYDSSGNNEQFF

abundance: NA
len: 19
v_gene: TRBV24-1
j_gene: TRBJ2-3
d_gene: NA
CDR3nt: TGTGCCACCAGTGATCCCATCCACGCCTCTAGCGAGAGCACAGATACGCAGTATTTT
CDR3aa: CATSDPIHASSESTDTQYF

abundance: NA
len: 13
v_gene: TRBV29-1
j_gene: TRBJ2-1
d_gene: TRBD2
CDR3nt: TGCAGCGTTGAAGTGGGGGAGGGTAATGAGCAGTTCTTC
CDR3aa: CSVEVGEGNEQFF

abundance: NA
len: 15
v_gene: TRBV15
j_gene: TRBJ2-6
d_gene: NA
CDR3nt: TGTGCCACCAGCAGAGATCGCTCTGGGGCCAACGTCCTGACTTTC
CDR3aa: CATSRDRSGANVLTF

abundance: NA
len: 12
v_gene: TRBV5-4
j_gene: TRBJ1-1
d_gene: TRBD1
CDR3nt: TGTGCCAGCAGCGCGGACAGGGGAGAAGCTTTCTTT
CDR3aa: CASSADRGEAFF

abundance: NA
len: 17
v_gene: TRBV5-5
j_gene: TRBJ2-7
d_gene: NA
CDR3nt: TGTGCCAGCAGCCGCGCTTTGGATGGGACGGTGGGCTACGAGCAGTACTTC
CDR3aa: CASSRALDGTVGYEQYF

abundance: once
len: 15
v_gene: TRBV7-6
j_gene: TRBJ2-7
d_gene: NA
CDR3nt: TGTGCCAGCAGCTCCGGCAGACTAGTGGGCGACGAGCAGTACTTC
CDR3aa: CASSSGRLVGDEQYF

abundance: NA
len: 16
v_gene: TRBV27
j_gene: TRBJ2-7
d_gene: TRBD2
CDR3nt: TGTGCCAGCAGTTTATCGAGCGGGGAGGGAGCCTACGAGCAGTACTTC
CDR3aa: CASSLSSGEGAYEQYF

abundance: NA
len: 11
v_gene: TRBV30
j_gene: TRBJ1-1
d_gene: NA
CDR3nt: TGTGCCTGGAGTGCCGGGCATGAAGCTTTCTTT
CDR3aa: CAWSAGHEAFF

abundance: NA
len: 12
v_gene: TRBV19
j_gene: TRBJ2-7
d_gene: NA
CDR3nt: TGTGCCAGTAGTATGGGTTTCCGCGAGCAGTACTTC
CDR3aa: CASSMGFREQYF

abundance: NA
len: 12
v_gene: TRBV27
j_gene: TRBJ2-1
d_gene: NA
CDR3nt: TGTGCCAGCAGTTTGGCACTGGGGGAGCAGTTCTTC
CDR3aa: CASSLALGEQFF

abundance: NA
len: 15
v_gene: TRBV29-1
j_gene: TRBJ2-3
d_gene: TRBD2
CDR3nt: TGCAGCGTCGCAGGGACTAGCGGGGACACAGATACGCAGTATTTT
CDR3aa: CSVAGTSGDTDTQYF

abundance: NA
len: 13
v_gene: TRBV29-1
j_gene: TRBJ1-5
d_gene: NA
CDR3nt: TGCAGCGCACAGACGGATAGCAATCAGCCCCAGCATTTT
CDR3aa: CSAQTDSNQPQHF

abundance: NA
len: 14
v_gene: TRBV9
j_gene: TRBJ2-7
d_gene: NA
CDR3nt: TGTGCCAGCAGCGAGGCATCTGGATCCTACGAGCAGTACTTC
CDR3aa: CASSEASGSYEQYF

abundance: NA
len: 14
v_gene: TRBV2
j_gene: TRBJ2-7
d_gene: TRBD1
CDR3nt: TGTGCCAGCACCGGACAGGGAATGATCTACGAGCAGTACTTC
CDR3aa: CASTGQGMIYEQYF

abundance: NA
len: 14
v_gene: TRBV5-6
j_gene: TRBJ2-7
d_gene: NA
CDR3nt: TGTGCCAGCAGCTTGTCCTACAGCTCCTACGAGCAGTACTTC
CDR3aa: CASSLSYSSYEQYF

abundance: NA
len: 12
v_gene: TRBV29-1
j_gene: TRBJ2-3
d_gene: TRBD2
CDR3nt: TGCAGCGTGGGACTAGATGTGGATACGCAGTATTTT
CDR3aa: CSVGLDVDTQYF

abundance: once
len: 16
v_gene: TRBV6-2/TRBV6-3
j_gene: TRBJ2-1
d_gene: NA
CDR3nt: TGTGCCAGCAGACAGATGGTAGCGGCCTCCTACAATGAGCAGTTCTTC
CDR3aa: CASRQMVAASYNEQFF

abundance: NA
len: 14
v_gene: TRBV5-6
j_gene: TRBJ2-7
d_gene: NA
CDR3nt: TGTGCCAGCAGCTCCGGTGGGGGACACTACGAGCAGTACTTC
CDR3aa: CASSSGGGHYEQYF

abundance: NA
len: 9
v_gene: TRBV20-1
j_gene: TRBJ2-3
d_gene: NA
CDR3nt: TGCAGTGCGCCGGGACTTCTGAATTTT
CDR3aa: CSAPGLLNF

abundance: NA
len: 16
v_gene: TRBV15
j_gene: TRBJ2-2
d_gene: NA
CDR3nt: TGTGCCACCAGCAGAGGAGGGGAGCGCAGCACCGGGGAGCTGTTTTTT
CDR3aa: CATSRGGERSTGELFF

abundance: NA
len: 14
v_gene: TRBV12-3/TRBV12-4
j_gene: TRBJ2-3
d_gene: NA
CDR3nt: TGTGCCAGCAGTGGCGGCATCAGCACAGATACGCAGTATTTT
CDR3aa: CASSGGISTDTQYF

abundance: NA
len: 16
v_gene: TRBV25-1
j_gene: TRBJ2-7
d_gene: NA
CDR3nt: TGTGCCAGCAGTGAACTCTGGGGGGGCCCCTCCTACGAGCAGTACTTC
CDR3aa: CASSELWGGPSYEQYF

abundance: NA
len: 13
v_gene: TRBV24-1
j_gene: TRBJ2-5
d_gene: NA
CDR3nt: TGTGCCACCAGTGGGGAGAACCAAGAGACCCAGTACTTC
CDR3aa: CATSGENQETQYF

abundance: NA
len: 15
v_gene: TRBV3-1
j_gene: TRBJ2-1
d_gene: TRBD2
CDR3nt: TGTGCCAGCAGCCAGGTGACTAGCGGCCACAATGAGCAGTTCTTC
CDR3aa: CASSQVTSGHNEQFF

abundance: NA
len: 14
v_gene: TRBV20-1
j_gene: TRBJ2-2
d_gene: TRBD1
CDR3nt: TGCAGTGCTGGACAGGTCCCGAACACCGGGGAGCTGTTTTTT
CDR3aa: CSAGQVPNTGELFF

abundance: NA
len: 13
v_gene: TRBV5-4
j_gene: TRBJ1-1
d_gene: NA
CDR3nt: TGTGCCAGCAGCTTGGAGACAAACACTGAAGCTTTCTTT
CDR3aa: CASSLETNTEAFF

abundance: NA
len: 13
v_gene: TRBV6-6
j_gene: TRBJ2-7
d_gene: TRBD2
CDR3nt: TGTGCCAGCAGTTCGAGCGGGAGCGGCGAGCAGTACTTC
CDR3aa: CASSSSGSGEQYF

abundance: NA
len: 13
v_gene: TRBV24-1
j_gene: TRBJ2-1
d_gene: TRBD2
CDR3nt: TGTGCCACCAGGGGGGGGGACTACAATGAGCAGTTCTTC
CDR3aa: CATRGGDYNEQFF

abundance: NA
len: 15
v_gene: TRBV7-9
j_gene: TRBJ2-5
d_gene: NA
CDR3nt: TGTGCCAGCAGCTTAATTACGGATTACCAAGAGACCCAGTACTTC
CDR3aa: CASSLITDYQETQYF

abundance: NA
len: 15
v_gene: TRBV4-3
j_gene: TRBJ2-7
d_gene: TRBD1
CDR3nt: TGCGCCAGCAGCCGGTTGACAGGGCCCTCCTACGAGCAGTACTTC
CDR3aa: CASSRLTGPSYEQYF

abundance: NA
len: 15
v_gene: TRBV12-5
j_gene: TRBJ1-2
d_gene: NA
CDR3nt: TGTGCTAGTGGTTGGGGGACACGAGATAACTATGGCTACACCTTC
CDR3aa: CASGWGTRDNYGYTF

abundance: few
len: 12
v_gene: TRBV6-5
j_gene: TRBJ2-1
d_gene: NA
CDR3nt: TGTGCCAGCAGTTACTTGAACAATGAGCAGTTCTTC
CDR3aa: CASSYLNNEQFF

abundance: NA
len: 15
v_gene: TRBV6-1
j_gene: TRBJ1-1
d_gene: TRBD1
CDR3nt: TGTGCCAGCAGTGAAGGTACGACAGGGTACTCTGAAGCTTTCTTT
CDR3aa: CASSEGTTGYSEAFF

abundance: NA
len: 17
v_gene: TRBV6-2/TRBV6-3
j_gene: TRBJ2-7
d_gene: TRBD2
CDR3nt: TGTGCCAGCAGCTCGGGACTAGCGGGAGGGGCGCACTACGAGCAGTACTTC
CDR3aa: CASSSGLAGGAHYEQYF